This TCR beta chain was retrieved from a study of beta chain features in type 1 diabetes. General study points: TCRB repertoires of naive, central memory and Treg cells appeared more similar among patients than among healthy donors. Type 1 diabetes patients had TCRB CDR3s that were shorter (moderately but significantly so) in all four CD4+ subsets.

Sequencing targeted expressed TCRB transcripts, as all isolated RNA had been reverse transcribed. Regulatory, naive and central memory T cell samples averaged approximately 3.5 million reads. The table came from immunoSEQ multiplex PCR; TCRdb's copy has only in-frame clones and leaves some out. The table records 390,000 or so clones, approximately 15% of them present only once. There are a few counts of this clone. The antigen is unknown. Sorted populations were all over 98% pure. The origin of this receptor is a man in his thirties or forties in good health. The material sequenced was naive CD4+ T cells from blood.

Here the CDR3 reads CASNGVPATEAFF. CDR3 coding DNA: TGTGCCAGCAATGGTGTACCCGCCACTGAAGCTTTCTTT. The gene calls are TRBV2 and TRBJ1-1; D unclear. Trimming left V 7 bases short and J 4 bases short, with 13 bases between. Germline values: CDR1 SNHLY, CDR2 FYNNEI. The CDR3 length is 13 residues.